This TCR beta chain was profiled in a study of blood T cell repertoires in COVID-19. As originally analysed: Estimation of nucleated cell counts was performed using reference gene primer amplification. The repertoire was sequenced with immunoSEQ multiplex PCR; TCRdb's copy has only in-frame clones and lacks some. From that table come the V and J calls and clone size; the DNA was used to work out D and trimming. The sample lists hundreds of thousands of clones, under 90% occurring once. This clone was observed many times. Germline trimming cut 1 base from V and 11 bases from J; bases unmatched to any gene: 2. CDR1 and CDR2 (germline): SGHNT, YENEEA. This CDR3 contains 14 residues.

The receptor was isolated from a human donor in a cohort sampled during active COVID-19. What was sequenced was peripheral blood. The chain employs TRBV11-3 and TRBJ2-1; 13 bases match TRBD2. CDR3 region: CASSLGTSGRKQFF. DNA of the CDR3: TGTGCCAGCAGCTTAGGGACTAGCGGGAGAAAGCAGTTCTTC. Based on the CDR3 plus reference TRBV11-3 and TRBJ2-1, the full variable domain is EAGVVQSPRYKIIEKKQPVAFWCNPISGHNTLYWYLQNLGQGPELLIRYENEEAVDDSQLPKDRFSAERLKGVDSTLKIQPAELGDSAVYLCASSLGTSGRKQFFGPGTRLTVL.